These T cell receptor beta chains were read from a single sample in a study of T cell repertoires in cytomegalovirus infection. These receptors' targets are unknown. TCRdb processed the reads anew with MiXCR; each CDR3 protein has one entry. The sample lists about 69,000 distinct CDR3 sequences, around 28% occurring once. The specimen was CD8+ T cells from cultured PBMCs, collected from culture after CMV antigen stimulation. These receptors were collected from a human donor in good health (CMV status not recorded). Some clones in this sample may be carry-over from other donors' samples. Both conserved end residues are part of each CDR3. A D gene is named only where the DNA matches it firmly. Clone sizes are given selectively: once, few, many, or a class where the clone is expanded.

TRBD2	NA	TRBV10-3	TRBJ2-1	CAISESLAGEANEQFF	TGTGCCATCAGTGAGTCTCTAGCGGGAGAAGCGAATGAGCAGTTCTTC
NA	NA	TRBV2	TRBJ1-1	CASSGATGYEAFF	TGTGCCAGCAGTGGAGCGACAGGCTATGAAGCTTTCTTT
NA	NA	TRBV19	TRBJ1-1	CASSKGGNTEAFF	TGTGCCAGTAGTAAGGGCGGGAACACTGAAGCTTTCTTT
TRBD2	NA	TRBV6-1	TRBJ2-1	CASSPPRTSGLGEQFF	TGTGCCAGCAGCCCCCCAAGGACTAGCGGTCTTGGTGAGCAGTTCTTC
NA	few	TRBV5-4	TRBJ1-1	CASSDRQENTEAFF	TGTGCCAGCAGCGATCGACAGGAAAACACTGAAGCTTTCTTT
TRBD1	NA	TRBV14	TRBJ1-1	CASSHYRGNTEAFF	TGTGCCAGCAGCCACTACAGGGGGAACACTGAAGCTTTCTTT
NA	NA	TRBV5-1	TRBJ2-1	CACSLTRSNEQFF	TGCGCCTGCAGCTTAACCAGGAGCAATGAGCAGTTCTTC
TRBD2	NA	TRBV13	TRBJ2-3	CASSSGREALVADTQYF	TGTGCCAGCAGCAGTGGTCGGGAGGCCCTTGTTGCAGATACGCAGTATTTT
TRBD1	NA	TRBV6-6	TRBJ2-1	CASTGTGYNEQFF	TGTGCCAGCACAGGGACAGGGTACAATGAGCAGTTCTTC
TRBD1	few	TRBV20-1	TRBJ2-5	CSARGQQETQYF	TGCAGTGCCCGGGGACAGCAAGAGACCCAGTACTTC
NA	NA	TRBV7-3	TRBJ2-1	CASSPESGDEQFF	TGTGCCAGCAGCCCCGAGAGCGGTGATGAGCAGTTCTTC
TRBD1	few	TRBV7-6	TRBJ1-4	CASSPPRDRGQNWEKLFF	TGTGCCAGCAGCCCCCCTCGGGACAGGGGGCAGAATTGGGAAAAACTGTTTTTT
NA	few	TRBV9	TRBJ2-6	CASSVSGANVLTF	TGTGCCAGCAGCGTATCAGGGGCCAACGTCCTGACTTTC
NA	few	TRBV9	TRBJ2-2	CASKVGNTGELFF	TGTGCCAGCAAGGTGGGGAACACCGGGGAGCTGTTTTTT
NA	many	TRBV7-2	TRBJ1-3	CASSLEGGSGNTIYF	TGTGCCAGCAGCTTAGAGGGCGGCTCTGGAAACACCATATATTTT
NA	NA	TRBV6-1	TRBJ2-4	CASSHRDKKNIQYF	TGTGCCAGCAGCCACCGGGACAAAAAAAACATTCAGTACTTC
TRBD2	NA	TRBV4-1	TRBJ2-7	CASSQDKGTRNEQYF	TGCGCCAGCAGCCAAGACAAAGGGACTAGGAACGAGCAGTACTTC
NA	NA	TRBV6-2/TRBV6-3	TRBJ2-7	CASSDHRRPYEQYF	TGTGCCAGCAGTGACCACAGAAGACCCTACGAGCAGTACTTC
TRBD2	few	TRBV12-3/TRBV12-4	TRBJ2-7	CASSLTSGSSEQYF	TGTGCCAGCAGTTTAACTAGCGGGAGTAGCGAGCAGTACTTC
TRBD2	many	TRBV7-2	TRBJ2-1	CASSLREGPRWFF	TGTGCCAGCAGCCTTCGGGAGGGGCCCCGGTGGTTCTTC
NA	NA	TRBV4-2	TRBJ2-3	CASSQVLGDTQYF	TGTGCCAGCAGCCAAGTGCTTGGGGATACGCAGTATTTT
TRBD1	NA	TRBV11-2	TRBJ2-1	CASSPDRGPWDNEQFF	TGTGCCAGCAGCCCCGACAGGGGCCCTTGGGACAATGAGCAGTTCTTC
TRBD2	NA	TRBV10-2	TRBJ2-7	CASSGTSGRDEQYF	TGCGCCAGCAGTGGTACTAGCGGAAGGGACGAGCAGTACTTC
TRBD2	NA	TRBV4-1	TRBJ2-2	CASSQVDFSGGYDTGELFF	TGCGCCAGCAGCCAAGTTGATTTTAGCGGGGGCTATGACACCGGGGAGCTGTTTTTT
TRBD1	NA	TRBV19	TRBJ1-1	CASTPDRGLNTEAFF	TGTGCCAGTACCCCGGACAGGGGTTTGAACACTGAAGCTTTCTTT
TRBD2	many	TRBV6-5	TRBJ2-3	CASSYSILAGESDTDTQYF	TGTGCCAGCAGTTACTCGATACTAGCGGGAGAGTCTGACACAGATACGCAGTATTTT
TRBD1	many	TRBV7-9	TRBJ1-5	CASSRTQTGGLVDNQPQHF	TGTGCCAGCAGCCGAACTCAGACAGGGGGCTTGGTGGACAATCAGCCCCAGCATTTT
NA	medium-sized	TRBV19	TRBJ2-5	CASSPRGGAGETQYF	TGTGCCAGTAGTCCCCGCGGGGGCGCGGGTGAGACCCAGTACTTC
NA	many	TRBV4-3	TRBJ1-4	CASSQRTAPTNEKLFF	TGCGCCAGCAGCCAAAGGACAGCCCCAACTAATGAAAAACTGTTTTTT
TRBD1	many	TRBV7-8	TRBJ1-1	CASSLARQGGTEAFF	TGTGCCAGCAGCTTAGCGAGGCAGGGGGGCACTGAAGCTTTCTTT
NA	few	TRBV15	TRBJ1-2	CATASGGDYGYTF	TGTGCCACCGCAAGCGGGGGGGACTATGGCTACACCTTC
NA	NA	TRBV18	TRBJ2-7	CASSPTRGSYEQYF	TGTGCCAGCTCACCCACTAGGGGTTCCTACGAGCAGTACTTC
NA	NA	TRBV6-2/TRBV6-3	TRBJ1-5	CASSYPEGYQPQHF	TGTGCCAGCAGTTACCCGGAGGGATATCAGCCCCAGCATTTT
NA	NA	TRBV30	TRBJ2-3	CAWSVGSAGTDTQYF	TGTGCCTGGAGTGTGGGCAGCGCTGGCACAGATACGCAGTATTTT
TRBD1	many	TRBV6-2/TRBV6-3	TRBJ2-7	CASSYSRTGGNSYEQYF	TGTGCCAGCAGTTACTCGAGGACAGGGGGAAACTCCTACGAGCAGTACTTC
NA	many	TRBV7-2	TRBJ2-1	CASSPLGSSYNEQFF	TGTGCCAGCAGCCCGCTGGGGAGCTCCTACAATGAGCAGTTCTTC
TRBD2	once	TRBV4-3	TRBJ2-7	CASSPLTSAHEQYF	TGCGCCAGCAGCCCCCTAACTAGCGCCCACGAGCAGTACTTC
TRBD2	NA	TRBV29-1	TRBJ2-2	CSVDLAGEVGELFF	TGCAGCGTTGATCTAGCGGGAGAGGTCGGGGAGCTGTTTTTT
NA	few	TRBV7-6	TRBJ2-7	CASSLYTQGENEQYF	TGTGCCAGCAGCTTATATACACAGGGTGAGAACGAGCAGTACTTC
NA	NA	TRBV28	TRBJ1-2	CASSASQGSYGYTF	TGTGCCAGCAGTGCATCACAGGGATCCTATGGCTACACCTTC
TRBD1	NA	TRBV30	TRBJ1-2	CAWSAGQGDGYTF	TGTGCCTGGAGTGCGGGACAGGGGGATGGCTACACCTTC
NA	NA	TRBV27	TRBJ1-5	CASRLEGNQPQHF	TGTGCCAGCCGCTTGGAGGGCAATCAGCCCCAGCATTTT
TRBD1	many	TRBV7-2	TRBJ2-7	CASSHRQGTYEQYF	TGTGCCAGCAGCCACCGACAGGGAACCTACGAGCAGTACTTC
NA	NA	TRBV29-1	TRBJ2-5	CSVEGPGETQYF	TGCAGCGTTGAAGGACCCGGGGAGACCCAGTACTTC
NA	NA	TRBV6-2/TRBV6-3	TRBJ1-5	CASSSGRNQPQHF	TGTGCCAGCAGCTCAGGGCGCAATCAGCCCCAGCATTTT
NA	NA	TRBV12-3/TRBV12-4	TRBJ1-2	CASSLLRDWVVYGYTF	TGTGCCAGCAGTTTATTACGGGATTGGGTTGTATATGGCTACACCTTC
TRBD1	few	TRBV6-1	TRBJ2-1	CASSQQQGSLNEQFF	TGTGCCAGCAGTCAACAACAGGGGAGTCTCAATGAGCAGTTCTTC
NA	NA	TRBV28	TRBJ2-7	CASQRQTSLYEQYF	TGTGCCAGCCAGCGACAGACATCTCTCTACGAGCAGTACTTC
TRBD1	few	TRBV28	TRBJ2-3	CASSLDRPSTDTQYF	TGTGCCAGCAGCTTGGACAGGCCTAGCACAGATACGCAGTATTTT
NA	NA	TRBV20-1	TRBJ2-5	CSARDGGARETQYF	TGCAGTGCTAGAGATGGGGGGGCACGAGAGACCCAGTACTTC
TRBD1	many	TRBV28	TRBJ1-5	CASRFSDRIFQPQHF	TGTGCCAGCCGATTTTCGGACAGGATTTTTCAGCCCCAGCATTTT
NA	NA	TRBV6-2/TRBV6-3	TRBJ2-7	CASSYSVRDSYEQYF	TGTGCCAGCAGTTACTCGGTGCGGGACTCCTACGAGCAGTACTTC